The present TCR beta chain was sequenced within a study of cytomegalovirus exposure and HLA in healthy donors. The CDR3 extends over 16 amino acids. The V end was cut by 6 bases, the J end by 4 bases, with 20 bases between. Germline V lookup: CDR1 LNHDA, CDR2 SQIVND (reference sequence). As concerns this clone: Its antigen remains unidentified.

Researchers ran the PCR with 60 Vbeta and 13 Jbeta primers. TCRdb's table, derived via immunoSEQ multiplex PCR, lists solely in-frame clones and lacks some. This table holds 200,000 or so clones, about 70% found once. Notes on the study in general: Both high specificity and high sensitivity reportedly marked the classifier's diagnosis of cytomegalovirus status. The investigators catalogued under 200 TCR beta chains as cytomegalovirus-associated.

The rearrangement uses TRBV19 and TRBJ2-3; TRBD2 might be the D (6 bases). The sample consisted of PBMCs. This sequence originates from a man aged 35 to 55 in good health and CMV-seropositive. The CDR3 loop is CASSPHVGGQSDTQYF. The CDR3 DNA sequence: TGTGCCAGTAGCCCCCATGTGGGAGGACAATCAGATACGCAGTATTTT.